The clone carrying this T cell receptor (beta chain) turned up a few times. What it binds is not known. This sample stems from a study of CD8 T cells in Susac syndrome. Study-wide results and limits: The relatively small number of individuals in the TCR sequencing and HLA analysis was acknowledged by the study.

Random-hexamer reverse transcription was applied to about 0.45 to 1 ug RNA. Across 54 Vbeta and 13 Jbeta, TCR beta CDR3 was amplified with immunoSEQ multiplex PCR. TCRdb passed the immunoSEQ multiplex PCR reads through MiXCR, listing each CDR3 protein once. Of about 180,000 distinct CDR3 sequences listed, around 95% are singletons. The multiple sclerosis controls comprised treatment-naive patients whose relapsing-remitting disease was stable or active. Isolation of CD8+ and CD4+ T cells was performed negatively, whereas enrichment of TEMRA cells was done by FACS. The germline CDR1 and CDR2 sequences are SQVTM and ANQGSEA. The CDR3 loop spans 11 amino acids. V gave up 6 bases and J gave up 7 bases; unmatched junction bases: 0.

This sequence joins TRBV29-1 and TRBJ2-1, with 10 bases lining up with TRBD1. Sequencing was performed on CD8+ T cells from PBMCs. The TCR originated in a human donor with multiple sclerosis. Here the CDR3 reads CSVDRGNEQFF. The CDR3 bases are TGCAGCGTGGACAGGGGGAATGAGCAGTTCTTC.